These 14 T cell receptor beta chains originate from one sample sequenced in a study of blood T cell repertoires in COVID-19. The data were produced by immunoSEQ multiplex PCR, yet TCRdb's version contains in-frame clones alone and is incomplete. The table shows hundreds of thousands of clones, with less than 90% occurring only once. Sequenced sample: peripheral blood. The receptors shown here come from a woman aged 80 or older with active or convalescent COVID-19.

This clone came up once. The rearrangement uses TRBV27 and TRBJ2-4; 8 nucleotides align to TRBD2. Unmatched junction bases numbered 9, after V lost 7 bases and J lost 1 base. The germline gives CDR1 MNHEY, CDR2 SMNVEV (reference sequence). This CDR3 is built from 16 residues. This chain's CDR3 is CASTSGLLSAKNIQYF. The CDR3 region has the DNA TGTGCCAGCACTAGCGGGTTGTTATCGGCCAAAAACATTCAGTACTTC.

Turning to this clone: Other DNA sequences within the sample encode an identical CDR3. The chain recombines TRBV19 with TRBJ1-2, with TRBD1 matching 7 bases. Germline CDR1 and CDR2: LNHDA and SQIVND (reference sequence). The CDR3 has 14 residues. V gave up 3 bases and J gave up 0 bases; unmatched junction bases: 1. The CDR3 region is CASSIQGANYGYTF. DNA for the CDR3: TGTGCCAGTAGTATTCAGGGGGCTAACTATGGCTACACCTTC.

This chain uses TRBV7-2 with TRBJ2-3; TRBD2 agrees at 11 bases. The V gene end was trimmed by 6 bases and the J gene end by 7 bases; junction bases not matched to a gene: 9. This CDR3 has 15 amino acids. Germline CDR1 SGHTA, CDR2 FQGNSA. CDR3 DNA sequence: TGTGCCAGCAGACACCTAGCGGGGGGTAGCCATACGCAGTATTTT. Protein sequence: CASRHLAGGSHTQYF.

This sequence joins TRBV11-3 and TRBJ1-1; the D is unclear. The CDR3 is made up of 13 amino acids. V was clipped by 5 bases and J by 3 bases, with 10 bases between them. Looked up from germline, CDR1 is SGHNT and CDR2 is YENEEA. CDR3 sequence: CASSLYADTEAFF. CDR3 in DNA: TGTGCCAGCAGCCTATATGCGGACACTGAAGCTTTCTTT.

The rearrangement links TRBV5-4 to TRBJ2-1; 9 bases are a match to TRBD1. Germline-derived CDR1 and CDR2 are SGHNT and YYREEE (reference sequence). Germline trimming cut 4 bases from V and 0 bases from J; bases unmatched to any gene: 2. CDR3 length: 15 residues. Here the CDR3 DNA reads TGTGCCAGCAGCCGGGACAGGGTCTCCTACAATGAGCAGTTCTTC. Its translation: CASSRDRVSYNEQFF.

The count of this clone is one. The chain recombines TRBV5-1 with TRBJ2-5; 9 bases are shared with TRBD1. The CDR3 totals 16 residues. The ends lost 0 bases at V and 2 bases at J; junction bases unmatched: 5. Germline CDR1 is SGHRS and CDR2 is YFSETQ. CDR3 DNA: TGCGCCAGCAGCTTGGGCCGGACAGGGGCGCAAGAGACCCAGTACTTC. This codes for CASSLGRTGAQETQYF.

The chain joins TRBV5-1 to TRBJ1-2; 7 positions agree with TRBD1. In germline, CDR1 is SGHRS, CDR2 YFSETQ. Trimming removed 5 bases from V and 5 bases from J; junction bases left unmatched: 15. The CDR3 covers 16 residues. CDR3 DNA sequence: TGCGCCAGCAGGACCGGACAGGCCAATTTTAGGTATGGCTACACCTTC. This gives the protein CASRTGQANFRYGYTF.

The chain is built from TRBV5-4 and TRBJ2-3, with D possibly matching TRBD1 (6 bases). CDR3 length: 17 amino acids. V dropped 5 bases and J dropped 1 base, with 20 bases sitting between them. Germline V gives CDR1 SGHNT, CDR2 YYREEE (reference sequence). For the CDR3, the DNA is TGTGCCAGCAGTCACAGGGAGTCAAGTCTTGGCACAGATACGCAGTATTTT. Translation gives CASSHRESSLGTDTQYF.

The rearrangement joins TRBV5-5 to TRBJ1-2; possible D gene TRBD1, 5 bases. This CDR3 is 14 amino acids long. Germline CDR1 SGHKS, CDR2 YYEKEE (reference sequence). The V and J ends lost 3 bases and 1 base respectively, with 10 bases between them. CDR3 residues: CASSWGDLNYGYTF. CDR3 sequence (DNA): TGTGCCAGCAGCTGGGGGGACCTTAACTATGGCTACACCTTC.

The sample holds a few counts of this clone. CDR3 protein: CASSSGGSPYEQYF. Written as DNA, the CDR3 is TGTGCTAGTTCTTCGGGGGGTTCCCCCTACGAGCAGTACTTC. The rearrangement uses TRBV12-5 and TRBJ2-7; 7 bases align to TRBD2. J lost 2 bases, V lost 8 bases, and 9 bases had no gene match. The CDR3 sequence is 14 residues long. Germline lookup yields CDR1 LGHNT and CDR2 FRNRAP.

The V call is TRBV9, the J call TRBJ2-7; the D is unclear. V was cut by 0 bases and J by 3 bases, with 10 bases left in between. Germline values: CDR1 SGDLS, CDR2 YYNGEE. The CDR3 has 14 residues. CDR3 amino acids: CASSVGGRYYEQYF. CDR3 sequence (DNA): TGTGCCAGCAGCGTAGGTGGCAGATACTACGAGCAGTACTTC. The full variable domain, completed using reference TRBV9 and TRBJ2-7, is DSGVTQTPKHLITATGQRVTLRCSPRSGDLSVYWYQQSLDQGLQFLIQYYNGEERAKGNILERFSAQQFPDLHSELNLSSLELGDSALYFCASSVGGRYYEQYFGPGTRLTVT.

The rearrangement joins TRBV9 to TRBJ2-1; the match to TRBD2 covers 12 bases. CDR3 length: 18 residues. Germline V gene sequence: CDR1 SGDLS, CDR2 YYNGEE. V dropped 10 bases and J dropped 8; count of bases not matched to a gene: 22. This chain's CDR3 is CASSLGLAGGTLRDEQFF. DNA for the CDR3: TGTGCCTCATCGTTGGGGCTAGCGGGGGGGACTCTCCGTGATGAGCAGTTCTTC.

This clone has a single count. The chain employs TRBV5-1 and TRBJ2-3; TRBD2 is a possible D gene (5 bases). The V gene's germline CDR1 is SGHRS and CDR2 YFSETQ. There are 15 residues in the CDR3. The V and J ends lost 3 bases and 5 bases respectively, with 16 bases between them. The chain's CDR3 is CASSSGLPGEDTQYF. CDR3 nucleotide sequence: TGCGCCAGCAGCTCAGGACTCCCCGGGGAAGATACGCAGTATTTT.

The chain has TRBV13 and TRBJ1-2; no clear D gene. Per germline, CDR1 PRHDT and CDR2 FYEKMQ (reference sequence). Trimming removed 3 bases at V and 7 bases at J, with 9 bases between. There are 12 residues in the CDR3. This chain's CDR3 is CASSLVRGGYTF. In nucleotides, the CDR3 is TGTGCCAGCAGCTTGGTCCGGGGTGGCTACACCTTC.